A selection of T cell receptor beta chains follows, all from one sample in a study of blood T cell repertoires in COVID-19. The assay was immunoSEQ multiplex PCR, and TCRdb's table has in-frame clones only and misses some. The sample lists tens of thousands of clones, roughly 84% occurring once. The sequenced sample consisted of peripheral blood. Receptor source: a human donor with active COVID-19. The donor label of this sample is uncertain. Both conserved end residues are part of each CDR3. D genes are given only for firm matches. Only part of the rows carry a size: once, few, many, or a class if the clone is expanded.

clone_size j_call v_call d_call cdr3_nt cdr3_aa
- TRBJ1-2 TRBV3-1/TRBV3-2 - TGTGCCAGCAGCCAAGTAGCCAGATCCTATGGCTACACCTTC CASSQVARSYGYTF
once TRBJ1-6 TRBV19 TRBD1 TGTGCCAGTAGAGGACTGGACAGGGGGCAAAATTCACCCCTCCACTTT CASRGLDRGQNSPLHF
- TRBJ2-1 TRBV3-1/TRBV3-2 TRBD1 TGTGCCAGCAGCCACTTACAGGGGTGGGAGCAGTTCTTC CASSHLQGWEQFF
few TRBJ1-2 TRBV19 - TGTGCCAGTAGAAGCCAAGGCGAGGGGAGCGGGTATGGCTACACCTTC CASRSQGEGSGYGYTF
- TRBJ2-7 TRBV7-2 - TGTGCCAGCAGCTTAGCAACATCCTACGAGCAGTACTTC CASSLATSYEQYF
- TRBJ1-1 TRBV18 - TGTGCCAGCTCACCGGCAGGGGCGAACACTGAAGCTTTCTTT CASSPAGANTEAFF
- TRBJ1-2 TRBV9 - TGTGCCAGCAGCGTAGCTGGCGGACACTCCTATGGCTACACCTTC CASSVAGGHSYGYTF
- TRBJ1-2 TRBV18 TRBD1 TGTGCCAGCTCACCGGGACAGGGGGATACTGGCTACACCTTC CASSPGQGDTGYTF
- TRBJ2-4 TRBV9 - TGTGCCAGCAGCGTAGAGGAGGAATTGAACATTCAGTACTTC CASSVEEELNIQYF
once TRBJ2-5 TRBV21-1 - TGTGCCAGCAGCAAAGCCGGGGGGCACAGGGCTGGAGAGACCCAGTACTTC CASSKAGGHRAGETQYF
- TRBJ2-7 TRBV12-5 TRBD1 TGTGCTAGTGGTTTGGTACAAGGGGACAGGGGTCCCTACGAGCAGTACTTC CASGLVQGDRGPYEQYF
- TRBJ2-3 TRBV6-5 TRBD1 TGTGCCAGCAGTTCAGGGGGCTGGGATACGCAGTATTTT CASSSGGWDTQYF
few TRBJ2-2 TRBV4-3 - TGCGCCAGCAGCCTCAGACCGGGGGTAGCCGGGGAGCTGTTTTTT CASSLRPGVAGELFF
- TRBJ2-2 TRBV6-5 - TGTGCCAGCAGTAAGAGAACCGGGGAGCTGTTTTTT CASSKRTGELFF
- TRBJ2-7 TRBV6-5 TRBD2 TGTGCCAGCAGGCCTTCGGGGGGCTCCTACGAGCAGTACTTC CASRPSGGSYEQYF
- TRBJ2-3 TRBV9 - TGTGCCAGCAGCGTAGGTTCCTATTACACAGATACGCAGTATTTT CASSVGSYYTDTQYF
once TRBJ2-7 TRBV27 - TGTGCCAGCAGTTTATCGGCCTCCTACGAGCAGTACTTC CASSLSASYEQYF
- TRBJ1-2 TRBV5-6 - TGTGCCAGCAGCCCGGAGCGGTTTGCTAACTATGGCTACACCTTC CASSPERFANYGYTF
once TRBJ2-2 TRBV3-1/TRBV3-2 - TGTGCCAGCAGCCTCGGGACTAACACCGGGGAGCTGTTTTTT CASSLGTNTGELFF
- TRBJ1-3 TRBV6-5 - TGTGCCAGCAGTTACAGCTCTATATCTGGAAACACCATATATTTT CASSYSSISGNTIYF
- TRBJ2-2 TRBV5-4 TRBD1 TGTGCCAGCAGCTGGGGACAGGGAAACACCGGGGAGCTGTTTTTT CASSWGQGNTGELFF
- TRBJ2-3 TRBV5-1 TRBD2 TGCGCCAGCAGCGAGAGCGGGGGGGCTGGCACAGATACGCAGTATTTT CASSESGGAGTDTQYF
- TRBJ2-3 TRBV9 TRBD2 TGTGCCAGCAGCGTTATCCCGGGCGGGGGGGCCCAAGATACGCAGTATTTT CASSVIPGGGAQDTQYF
- TRBJ1-1 TRBV9 - TGTGCCAGCACCGGAGGGTTGGGGGCTGAAGCTTTCTTT CASTGGLGAEAFF
- TRBJ1-2 TRBV3-1/TRBV3-2 - TGTGCCAGCAGCCTCGGGACAAACTCGAAGTATGGCTACACCTTC CASSLGTNSKYGYTF
- TRBJ2-7 TRBV9 - TGTGCCAGCAGCGTAGATCACAGGGCCTCCGAGCAGTACTTC CASSVDHRASEQYF
- TRBJ1-2 TRBV28 TRBD1 TGTGCCAGCAGCGACAGGGGGTATGGCTACACCTTC CASSDRGYGYTF
- TRBJ2-7 TRBV10-1 - TGCGCCGGTGGCTTGGACAGCTCCTACGAGCAGTACTTC CAGGLDSSYEQYF
- TRBJ2-4 TRBV9 TRBD1 TGTGCCAGCAGCGTAGGGGGACAGGGGGACATTCAGTACTTC CASSVGGQGDIQYF
- TRBJ2-1 TRBV11-2 - TGTGCCAGCAGCTTCAACCAGGTATCCAATGAGCAGTTCTTC CASSFNQVSNEQFF
- TRBJ2-1 TRBV6-2/TRBV6-3 TRBD2 TGTGCCAGCAGTTACCCGGGGGCGGGACTAGCGGGGCCCAGGGATGAGCAGTTCTTC CASSYPGAGLAGPRDEQFF
- TRBJ2-1 TRBV5-4 TRBD2 TGTGCCAGCAGCTTGGAGGCGGGGGGCTACAATGAGCAGTTCTTC CASSLEAGGYNEQFF
once TRBJ2-7 TRBV5-1 TRBD2 TGCGCCAGCAGCGTAACCAGCGGGGCGGTCTCCTACGAGCAGTACTTC CASSVTSGAVSYEQYF
- TRBJ1-2 TRBV7-8 - TGTGCCAGCAGCTTAGGCGTGGGGGCGCGGGGCTACACCTTC CASSLGVGARGYTF